Listed here are 29 T cell receptor beta chains from one sample, sequenced in a study of CD8+ T cells in alopecia areata (dated by TCRdb to between 2017 and 2018). Library creation used the immunoSEQ multiplex PCR assay. RNA was extracted from all samples and reverse transcribed into cDNA as template for TCR sequencing. TCRdb limited this immuneACCESS table to in-frame rearrangements with V and J called. A share of clones is missing; checked studies link under half to unresolved V genes, and the rest is unexplained. For this sample the table gives 89,000 or so clones, of which roughly half were detected only once. Roughly 5.6% of the sample belongs to the ten largest clones. What was sequenced was NKG2D-high CD8+ T cells sorted from blood. The sample's cell subset or site, from its label and the paper: sorted CD8+ NKG2D-high blood T cells. These receptors all come from a human donor with alopecia areata.

The genes are TRBV4-1 and TRBJ2-2, with a weak D call TRBD2 (6 bases). The CDR3 is 14 residues long. CDR1 is MGHRA, CDR2 YSYEKL, per germline. V was cut by 2 bases and J by 5 bases, with 9 bases left in between. The CDR3 is CASSQPGLTGELFF. The DNA for the CDR3 is TGCGCCAGCAGCCAACCCGGACTAACCGGGGAGCTGTTTTTT.

The chain recombines TRBV7-9 with TRBJ2-1; D gene uncertain. The CDR3 runs to 11 residues. CDR1 and CDR2 (germline): SEHNR, FQNEAQ (reference sequence). Deletions cut 2 bases from V and 8 bases from J, with 4 bases between. In DNA form, the CDR3 reads TGTGCCAGCAGCTTATCCGATGAGCAGTTCTTC. It translates to CASSLSDEQFF. Filled out from reference TRBV7-9 and TRBJ2-1, the complete variable domain reads DTGVSQNPRHKITKRGQNVTFRCDPISEHNRLYWYRQTLGQGPEFLTYFQNEAQLEKSRLLSDRFSAERPKGSFSTLEIQRTEQGDSAMYLCASSLSDEQFFGPGTRLTVL.

The chain links TRBV5-1 to TRBJ1-2; no definite D call. The V and J ends lost 1 base and 11 bases respectively, with 6 bases between them. Germline CDR1 SGHRS, CDR2 YFSETQ. The CDR3 length is 10 residues. CDR3 sequence: CASSLFSYTF. The CDR3 DNA follows: TGCGCCAGCAGCTTGTTTTCATACACCTTC.

V gene TRBV5-6 combines with J gene TRBJ2-7; 11 bases fit TRBD2. With V trimmed by 3 bases and J by 3 bases, 2 bases remained unmatched. The germline V gene has CDR1 SGHDT and CDR2 YYEEEE. The CDR3 runs to 14 residues. The DNA of the CDR3 is TGTGCCAGCAGCTCCGGGACTAGCGGCTACGAGCAGTACTTC. Translated: CASSSGTSGYEQYF.

The genes are TRBV5-4 and TRBJ2-3; perhaps D is TRBD1 or TRBD2 (6 bases each). V gave up 5 bases and J gave up 4 bases, with 17 bases separating them. Germline lookup yields CDR1 SGHNT and CDR2 YYREEE (reference sequence). This CDR3 comprises 15 residues. The CDR3, as DNA: TGTGCCAGCAGTATAATGGGGGGCAACGCAGATACGCAGTATTTT. Amino acid sequence: CASSIMGGNADTQYF. Drawing the rest from reference TRBV5-4 and TRBJ2-3, the complete variable domain is ETGVTQSPTHLIKTRGQQVTLRCSSQSGHNTVSWYQQALGQGPQFIFQYYREEENGRGNFPPRFSGLQFPNYSSELNVNALELDDSALYLCASSIMGGNADTQYFGPGTRLTVL.

Concerning this clone: Other DNA sequences within the sample encode an identical CDR3. This chain links TRBV29-1 with TRBJ2-7; 12 bases match TRBD2. The CDR3 loop spans 14 amino acids. Trimming cost V 3 bases and J 5 bases; bases outside gene matches: 5. Germline CDR1 SQVTM, CDR2 ANQGSEA. DNA of the CDR3: TGCAGCGTTGAGACTAGCGGGAGTAGCAACGAGCAGTACTTC. Translated, it gives CSVETSGSSNEQYF.

This chain connects TRBV6-6 to TRBJ2-7, with D maybe TRBD1 (7 bases). Germline V gene data show CDR1 as MNHNY and CDR2 as SVGAGI (reference sequence). Trimming left V 11 bases short and J 1 base short, with 9 bases between. The CDR3 has 11 residues. As DNA, the CDR3 is TGTGCCGCGGGACAGTCCTACGAGCAGTACTTC. This codes for CAAGQSYEQYF.

This rearrangement joins TRBV9 to TRBJ2-1; the D gene is possibly TRBD2 (7 bases). CDR3 length: 13 amino acids. Trimming stripped 0 bases from V and 8 bases from J, with 9 bases between. CDR1 and CDR2 (germline): SGDLS, YYNGEE. DNA for the CDR3: TGTGCCAGCAGCGTAGCGGGGGGCTATGAGCAGTTCTTC. Translating it yields CASSVAGGYEQFF.

This clone came up a few times. CDR3: CSVEGSALSYEQYF. The CDR3 DNA is TGCAGCGTTGAAGGGTCGGCACTATCCTACGAGCAGTACTTC. V usage is TRBV29-1 and J usage is TRBJ2-7, with D uncertain. This CDR3 region has 14 residues. V lost 1 base, J lost 1 base, and 11 bases lay in between. From germline, CDR1 is SQVTM and CDR2 ANQGSEA.

The chain joins TRBV5-1 to TRBJ1-1; tentative D call: TRBD1 (6 bases). Germline values: CDR1 SGHRS, CDR2 YFSETQ. The CDR3 is made up of 14 amino acids. Trimming removed 2 bases at V and 4 bases at J, with 12 bases between. For the CDR3, the DNA is TGCGCCAGCAGCTTCAGGGGTGAGAGCACTGAAGCTTTCTTT. Protein: CASSFRGESTEAFF.

This clone occurred a few times. The chain employs TRBV7-2 and TRBJ2-1; D remains unclear. This CDR3 is built from 12 residues. Germline lookup yields CDR1 SGHTA and CDR2 FQGNSA. V lost 5 bases, J lost 4 bases, and 6 bases lay in between. The CDR3 DNA is TGTGCCAGCAGCACCAAATACAATGAGCAGTTCTTC. It encodes CASSTKYNEQFF.

The chain employs TRBV11-2 and TRBJ2-7; D not certain. The CDR3 contains 12 residues. The germline V gene encodes CDR1 SGHAT and CDR2 FQNNGV. Trimming left V 5 bases short and J 1 base short, with 6 bases between. CDR3 amino acids: CASSPTSYEQYF. The CDR3, as DNA: TGTGCCAGCAGCCCAACGTCCTACGAGCAGTACTTC.

Judged by abundance, this clone is large (0.1 to 1%). The V gene is TRBV4-2, the J gene TRBJ1-3, with D possibly being TRBD1 (6 bases). There are 18 residues in the CDR3. Germline V gives CDR1 LGHNA, CDR2 YNFKEQ. V lost 0 bases to trimming and J lost 4 bases, with 19 bases between them. The CDR3 reads CASSQDRVGGGAGNTIYF. The DNA for the CDR3 is TGTGCCAGCAGCCAAGATCGAGTGGGGGGCGGTGCCGGAAACACCATATATTTT.

The J gene is TRBJ1-1, the V gene TRBV5-1; the D is unclear. The germline V gene encodes CDR1 SGHRS and CDR2 YFSETQ. Between the trimmed V and J ends, which lost 0 bases and 1 base, there was a span of 7 bases. The CDR3 totals 14 residues. Here the CDR3 DNA reads TGCGCCAGCAGCTTGGAGGGAGAGAACACTGAAGCTTTCTTT. Protein sequence: CASSLEGENTEAFF.

V and J are TRBV6-6 and TRBJ1-1, with a weak D call TRBD1 (6 bases). The germline V gene has CDR1 MNHNY and CDR2 SVGAGI (reference sequence). V lost 6 bases and J lost 2, with 10 bases in between. The CDR3 length is 13 residues. The CDR3 DNA follows: TGTGCCAGCAGGGAGACAGGTAACACTGAAGCTTTCTTT. This gives the protein CASRETGNTEAFF.

This clone was detected only a few times. The V call is TRBV28, the J call TRBJ2-3; D unclear. Trimming left V 3 bases short and J 1 base short, with 8 bases between. The CDR3 contains 14 residues. Germline V CDR1 and CDR2: MDHEN, SYDVKM. The CDR3 DNA is TGTGCCAGCAGTTTGGGCCCTCGCACAGATACGCAGTATTTT. It is translated as CASSLGPRTDTQYF.

The chain recombines TRBV4-1 with TRBJ1-4; D is undetermined. The J call may be faulty, since TRBJ2-2 better matches the DNA end. Germline assignment: CDR1 MGHRA and CDR2 YSYEKL. This CDR3 is 16 amino acids long. CDR3 sequence reads: CASSQSVDGAWGELFF. In DNA, the CDR3 is TGCGCCAGCAGCCAATCTGTCGACGGAGCGTGGGGGGAGCTGTTTTTT.

This clone turned up a few times. The chain uses TRBV7-9 and TRBJ2-3, with a tentative D call TRBD1 (6 bases). Trimming cost V 5 bases and J 1 base, with 10 bases left between them. CDR1 is SEHNR and CDR2 is FQNEAQ in the germline V gene (reference sequence). The CDR3 extends over 14 amino acids. In DNA form, the CDR3 reads TGTGCCAGCAGCCATCGACAGGGCACAGATACGCAGTATTTT. Residues: CASSHRQGTDTQYF.

The chain employs TRBV27 and TRBJ2-1; D is perhaps TRBD2 (5 bases). Trimming cost V 4 bases and J 11 bases, with 9 bases left between them. The CDR3 spans 11 residues. Germline lookup yields CDR1 MNHEY and CDR2 SMNVEV (reference sequence). CDR3 DNA: TGTGCCAGCAGTTCTATAGCGCAGCAGTTCTTC. Its protein is CASSSIAQQFF.

This chain connects TRBV7-9 to TRBJ1-1; TRBD1 matches at 7 bases. The ends lost 8 bases at V and 0 bases at J; junction bases unmatched: 0. CDR1 SEHNR and CDR2 FQNEAQ come from the germline V gene (reference sequence). This CDR3 is 12 amino acids long. CDR3 sequence reads: CASDRVNTEAFF. In DNA, the CDR3 is TGTGCCAGCGACAGGGTGAACACTGAAGCTTTCTTT.

This clone has just one count. This chain connects TRBV11-3 to TRBJ2-2, with D unclear. CDR3 length: 12 amino acids. CDR1 and CDR2 (germline): SGHNT, YENEEA. V lost 2 bases and J 7 bases, leaving 5 bases between the germline ends. CDR3 DNA sequence: TGTGCCAGCAGCTTACTTTACGGGGAGCTGTTTTTT. Translation: CASSLLYGELFF. The full variable domain, rest sourced from reference TRBV11-3 and TRBJ2-2, is EAGVVQSPRYKIIEKKQPVAFWCNPISGHNTLYWYLQNLGQGPELLIRYENEEAVDDSQLPKDRFSAERLKGVDSTLKIQPAELGDSAVYLCASSLLYGELFFGEGSRLTVL.

The rearrangement links TRBV27 to TRBJ2-7; TRBD1 agrees at 9 bases. Trimming removed 6 bases from V and 2 bases from J; junction bases left unmatched: 2. This CDR3 is built from 13 residues. CDR1 MNHEY and CDR2 SMNVEV come from the germline V gene (reference sequence). The CDR3 DNA is TGTGCCAGCAGACAGGGGGCTGCCTACGAGCAGTACTTC. This encodes CASRQGAAYEQYF.

The chain employs TRBV6-6 and TRBJ2-1, with TRBD1 matching over 7 bases. Per the germline V gene, CDR1 is MNHNY and CDR2 is SVGAGI (reference sequence). The CDR3 extends over 16 amino acids. V shed 6 bases and J 5 bases; nucleotides not matched to a gene: 13. This CDR3 reads CASSPNPDRAHNEQFF. The DNA for the CDR3 is TGTGCCAGCAGCCCCAACCCCGACAGGGCCCACAATGAGCAGTTCTTC.

This chain links TRBV7-9 with TRBJ2-1; D could derive from TRBD1 or TRBD2 (6 bases each). This CDR3 region has 14 residues. Between the trimmed V and J ends, which lost 1 base and 8 bases, there was a span of 12 bases. The germline V gene has CDR1 SEHNR and CDR2 FQNEAQ (reference sequence). The DNA of the CDR3 is TGTGCCAGCAGCTTAGGGAGGGACATCCATGAGCAGTTCTTC. Amino acids: CASSLGRDIHEQFF.

CDR3 sequence: CSVEGTSGGSYEQYF. The CDR3 nucleotides are TGCAGCGTTGAGGGGACTAGCGGGGGGTCCTACGAGCAGTACTTC. The J gene is TRBJ2-7, the V gene TRBV29-1; 15 bases are a match to TRBD2. Germline trimming cut 3 bases from V and 1 base from J; bases unmatched to any gene: 1. The CDR3 runs to 15 residues. CDR1 and CDR2 (germline): SQVTM, ANQGSEA.

This clone was seen more than once but under ten times. The rearrangement links TRBV6-5 to TRBJ2-7; either TRBD1 or TRBD2 may fit D (6 bases each). The CDR3 consists of 14 residues. The ends were cut back, 4 bases at V and 3 bases at J, with 13 bases in the middle. Germline CDR1 reads MNHEY; CDR2 reads SVGAGI. This CDR3 is CASSWRGAGYEQYF. As DNA, the CDR3 is TGTGCCAGCAGTTGGAGGGGGGCCGGCTACGAGCAGTACTTC.

This chain joins TRBV6-5 and TRBJ2-7, with a tentative D call TRBD2 (5 bases). Trimming stripped 5 bases from V and 3 bases from J, with 8 bases between. This CDR3 has 12 amino acids. Germline values: CDR1 MNHEY, CDR2 SVGAGI. The CDR3 loop reads CASSHEGYEQYF. CDR3 nucleotide sequence: TGTGCCAGCAGTCACGAGGGCTACGAGCAGTACTTC.

Only a few counts were recorded for this clone. The rearrangement links TRBV7-9 to TRBJ2-5; no reliable D call. The length of the CDR3 is 11 residues. Trimming removed 4 bases from V and 4 bases from J, with 4 bases in between. The germline V gene has CDR1 SEHNR and CDR2 FQNEAQ (reference sequence). The CDR3 nucleotides read TGTGCCAGCAGCTCGGGAGAGACCCAGTACTTC. It codes for CASSSGETQYF.

V gene TRBV7-9 combines with J gene TRBJ1-6, with 7 bases that match TRBD1. The CDR3 has 16 residues. After removal of 5 bases from V and 10 bases from J, the junction contained 14 bases not matched to a gene. CDR1 is SEHNR, CDR2 FQNEAQ, per germline (reference sequence). The chain's CDR3 is CASSGKLQGLGSPLHF. Written as DNA, the CDR3 is TGTGCCAGCAGCGGGAAACTACAGGGGCTTGGCTCACCCCTCCACTTT.